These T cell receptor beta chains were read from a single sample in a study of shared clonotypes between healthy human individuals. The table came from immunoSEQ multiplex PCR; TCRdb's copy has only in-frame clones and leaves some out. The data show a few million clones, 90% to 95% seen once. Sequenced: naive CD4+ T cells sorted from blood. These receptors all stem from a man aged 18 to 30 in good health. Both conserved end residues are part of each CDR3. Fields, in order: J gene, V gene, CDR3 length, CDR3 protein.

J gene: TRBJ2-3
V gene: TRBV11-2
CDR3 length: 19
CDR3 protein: CASSSSGTSGRAITDTQYF

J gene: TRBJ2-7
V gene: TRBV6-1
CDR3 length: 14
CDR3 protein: CASRPGRNSYEQYF

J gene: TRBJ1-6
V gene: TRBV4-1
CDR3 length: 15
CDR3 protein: CASSQGRFVNSPLHF

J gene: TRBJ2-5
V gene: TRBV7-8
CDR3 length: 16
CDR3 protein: CASSLAGTLSQETQYF

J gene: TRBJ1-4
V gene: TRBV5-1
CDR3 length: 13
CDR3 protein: CASRTGREEKLFF

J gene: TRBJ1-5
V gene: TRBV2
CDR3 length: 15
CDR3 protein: CASSLTGIGNQPQHF

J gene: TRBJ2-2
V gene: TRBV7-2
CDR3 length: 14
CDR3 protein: CASSQDGNTGELFF

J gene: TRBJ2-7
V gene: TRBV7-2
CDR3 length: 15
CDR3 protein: CASSLGTSLSYEQYF

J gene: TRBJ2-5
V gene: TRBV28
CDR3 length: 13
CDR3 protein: CASSSAGQETQYF

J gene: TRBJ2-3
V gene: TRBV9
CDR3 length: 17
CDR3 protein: CASSVLAGAPGTDTQYF

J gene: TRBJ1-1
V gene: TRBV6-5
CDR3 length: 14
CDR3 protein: CASRKWGRSTEAFF

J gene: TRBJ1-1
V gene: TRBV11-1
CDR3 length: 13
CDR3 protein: CASSLGEATEAFF

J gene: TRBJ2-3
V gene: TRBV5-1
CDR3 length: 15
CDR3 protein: CASSLSWRELDTQYF